Below are 27 T cell receptor beta chains sequenced from a single sample in a study of beta chain features in type 1 diabetes. Isolated RNA was reverse transcribed in full, so expressed TCRB transcripts were sequenced. The assay was immunoSEQ multiplex PCR, and TCRdb's table has in-frame clones only and misses some. The data contain hundreds of thousands of clones, 11% to 15% of them seen just once; the ten biggest clones take up 0.03% to 0.04%. The sample taken for sequencing was naive CD4+ T cells from blood. The receptors derive from a man aged 25 to 45 in good health.

This clone has only a few counts. The chain has TRBV18 and TRBJ1-4, with 9 bases lining up with TRBD1. This CDR3 region has 16 residues. The junction had 10 bases not matched to a gene; V was cut back by 4 bases and J by 7 bases. CDR1 KGHSH and CDR2 LQKENI come from the germline V gene. CDR3 sequence (DNA): TGTGCCAGCTCACGGCCCTCCGGGACAGGGAGTGAAAAACTGTTTTTT. Its translation: CASSRPSGTGSEKLFF. Combining the CDR3 with reference TRBV18 and TRBJ1-4 gives the whole variable domain NAGVMQNPRHLVRRRGQEARLRCSPMKGHSHVYWYRQLPEEGLKFMVYLQKENIIDESGMPKERFSAEFPKEGPSILRIQQVVRGDSAAYFCASSRPSGTGSEKLFFGSGTQLSVL.

V gene TRBV9 combines with J gene TRBJ2-7; D not resolved. The germline V and J ends were trimmed by 0 bases and 6 bases, with 13 bases remaining between them. The CDR3 is made up of 14 amino acids. Germline V lookup: CDR1 SGDLS, CDR2 YYNGEE. CDR3 bases: TGTGCCAGCAGCGTAGATGAAAGGGTCTCCGAGCAGTACTTC. Its protein product is CASSVDERVSEQYF.

In its sample, this clone was seen a few times. V and J are TRBV6-5 and TRBJ2-1, with D possibly called TRBD1 or TRBD2 (5 bases each). The CDR3 sequence is 14 residues long. V lost 9 bases and J lost 8, with 20 bases in between. The germline CDR1 and CDR2 sequences are MNHEY and SVGAGI. Here the CDR3 DNA reads TGTGCCAGGGAACCGGGACGGACCTGGGATGAGCAGTTCTTC. It yields the protein CAREPGRTWDEQFF.

The chain carries TRBV7-6 and TRBJ2-2, with unresolved D. V lost 1 base and J lost 0, with 15 bases in between. The CDR3 totals 18 residues. CDR1 is SGHVS and CDR2 is FNYEAQ in the germline V gene. The CDR3 coding sequence is TGTGCCAGCAGCTTAGGCCACAGTTGGTATCCGAACACCGGGGAGCTGTTTTTT. This sequence encodes CASSLGHSWYPNTGELFF.

This sequence joins TRBV5-1 and TRBJ2-4, with D possibly matching TRBD1 (5 bases). There are 16 residues in the CDR3. Germline values: CDR1 SGHRS, CDR2 YFSETQ. Between the trimmed V and J ends, which lost 0 bases and 0 bases, there was a span of 10 bases. CDR3 DNA: TGCGCCAGCAGCTTGGGAAGGGGAATAGCCAAAAACATTCAGTACTTC. This codes for CASSLGRGIAKNIQYF.

This clone was found once. The genes are TRBV2 and TRBJ2-3; possible D gene TRBD1, 5 bases. V lost 6 bases to trimming and J lost 8 bases, with 9 bases between them. Germline CDR1 and CDR2: SNHLY and FYNNEI. The CDR3 loop spans 11 amino acids. The CDR3 is CASSPRGTQYF. CDR3 nucleotides: TGTGCCAGCAGCCCAAGGGGTACGCAGTATTTT.

This clone appeared a few times. The gene calls are TRBV18 and TRBJ2-1; TRBD2 agrees at 12 bases. The CDR3 runs to 16 residues. The junction had 3 bases not matched to a gene; V was cut back by 0 bases and J by 6 bases. The germline V gene has CDR1 KGHSH and CDR2 LQKENI. The CDR3 nucleotides are TGTGCCAGCTCACCACCTTCTAGCGGGAGGGCCAATGAGCAGTTCTTC. It yields the protein CASSPPSSGRANEQFF.

In this sample, this clone turned up a few times. The chain recombines TRBV29-1 with TRBJ1-2; D is unclear. V gave up 5 bases and J gave up 4 bases, with 14 bases separating them. The CDR3 has 13 amino acids. Germline V lookup: CDR1 SQVTM, CDR2 ANQGSEA. The CDR3 is CSVSAGASYGYTF. As DNA, the CDR3 is TGCAGCGTTTCAGCGGGAGCATCCTATGGCTACACCTTC.

There are a few counts of this clone. The chain combines TRBV21-1 with TRBJ1-6; TRBD1 was called by the table and not checked on the DNA. TRBV21-1 is recorded as a pseudogene. CDR3 length: 18 residues. The CDR3 DNA follows: TGTGCCAGATTCCAAATCCTCGGGACAGGGAGTCGCAATTCACCCCTCCACTTT. This encodes CARFQILGTGSRNSPLHF.

Comment on this clone: A read error may produce the germline difference seen at one junction end. The J gene is TRBJ1-1, the V gene TRBV19; no clear D gene. Germline V gene sequence: CDR1 LNHDA, CDR2 SQIVND (reference sequence). The CDR3 contains 13 residues. Here the CDR3 reads CASWRGRNAEAFF. CDR3 in DNA: TGTGCCAGTTGGCGGGGTCGGAACGCTGAAGCTTTCTTT.

The chain combines TRBV5-6 with TRBJ2-7; D call uncertain. Germline CDR1 reads SGHDT; CDR2 reads YYEEEE. V was trimmed by 5 bases and J by 0 bases, leaving 9 bases between them. This CDR3 spans 13 amino acids. The CDR3 loop reads CASRMLYSYEQYV. CDR3 nucleotides: TGTGCCAGCAGAATGCTTTACTCCTACGAGCAGTACGTC.

This clone has just a few counts. The V gene is TRBV25-1, the J gene TRBJ2-1; 8 nucleotides match TRBD2. The J segment lost 7 bases and the V segment lost 6 bases, leaving 8 bases of the junction unmatched. Germline V gene data show CDR1 as MGHDK and CDR2 as SYGVNS. This CDR3 has 14 residues. The CDR3 nucleotides are TGTGCCAGCAGAGGGAGCGGGAGCGTGAATGAGCAGTTCTTC. Translating gives CASRGSGSVNEQFF.

This clone has only a few counts. The chain couples TRBV7-2 to TRBJ2-7; D is undetermined. The germline V and J ends were trimmed by 2 bases and 7 bases, with 9 bases remaining between them. Germline CDR1 reads SGHTA; CDR2 reads FQGNSA. The CDR3 covers 12 residues. The CDR3 sequence: CASSLLPPEQYF. The CDR3 bases are TGTGCCAGCAGCTTATTACCGCCGGAGCAGTACTTC.

The J gene is TRBJ1-4, the V gene TRBV18; D ambiguous. The germline CDR1 and CDR2 sequences are KGHSH and LQKENI. The CDR3 is 16 amino acids. The V gene lost 3 bases and the J gene lost 4 bases, with 15 bases spanning the gap. This chain's CDR3 is CASSPQTVGSNEKLFF. DNA of the CDR3: TGTGCCAGCTCACCCCAGACGGTGGGAAGTAATGAAAAACTGTTTTTT.

This chain connects TRBV5-6 to TRBJ2-7; D perhaps matches TRBD2 (5 bases). V was trimmed by 6 bases and J by 0 bases, leaving 16 bases between them. The germline gives CDR1 SGHDT, CDR2 YYEEEE. The CDR3 sequence is 15 residues long. CDR3 coding DNA: TGTGCCAGCACCCATAGCCGGAGGACCTCCTACGAGCAGTACGTC. It specifies CASTHSRRTSYEQYV.

This clone was counted many times. The chain couples TRBV10-3 to TRBJ2-2, with D uncertain. V gave up 10 bases and J gave up 0 bases, with 12 bases separating them. This CDR3 has 14 amino acids. Looked up from germline, CDR1 is ENHRY and CDR2 is SYGVKD. Written as DNA, the CDR3 is TGTGCCAGTAGAACGTACGCGAACACCGGGGAGCTGTTTTTT. It yields the protein CASRTYANTGELFF.

V and J are TRBV30 and TRBJ2-1, with D unclear. The CDR3 is 12 amino acids. V lost 2 bases and J lost 4, with 6 bases in between. Germline-derived CDR1 and CDR2 are GTSNPN and SVGIG (reference sequence). The DNA for the CDR3 is TGTGCCTGGAGTCTTGAGTACAATGAGCAGTTCTTC. Translating gives CAWSLEYNEQFF.

J is TRBJ2-7 and V is TRBV18, with TRBD1 identical over 9 bases. Germline V gene data show CDR1 as KGHSH and CDR2 as LQKENI. Unmatched junction bases numbered 7, after V lost 6 bases and J lost 4 bases. The length of the CDR3 is 14 residues. The CDR3 DNA sequence: TGTGCCAGCTCTTTGGACAGGGGAGGGTACGAGCAGTACTTC. Translating gives CASSLDRGGYEQYF.

The J gene is TRBJ2-5, the V gene TRBV9; 11 nucleotides agree with TRBD2. Germline CDR1 SGDLS, CDR2 YYNGEE. The CDR3 sequence is 15 residues long. V gave up 2 bases and J gave up 3 bases; unmatched junction bases: 3. CDR3 nucleotide sequence: TGTGCCAGCAGCGTCCAGACTAGCGGGGAAGAGACCCAGTACTTC. Encoded protein: CASSVQTSGEETQYF. Drawing the rest from reference TRBV9 and TRBJ2-5, the complete variable domain is DSGVTQTPKHLITATGQRVTLRCSPRSGDLSVYWYQQSLDQGLQFLIQYYNGEERAKGNILERFSAQQFPDLHSELNLSSLELGDSALYFCASSVQTSGEETQYFGPGTRLLVL.

The sample holds a few counts of this clone. V and J are TRBV7-8 and TRBJ2-6, with D possibly matching TRBD1 (5 bases). The CDR3 totals 16 residues. V was pared by 2 bases and J by 0 bases, with 8 bases between. The V gene's germline CDR1 is SGHVS and CDR2 FQNEAQ. DNA of the CDR3: TGTGCCAGCAGCTTAAGACAGATCTCTGGGGCCAACGTCCTGACTTTC. As protein: CASSLRQISGANVLTF.

This clone was counted between two and nine times. The J gene is TRBJ2-1, the V gene TRBV4-1; weak D call: TRBD2 (5 bases). The CDR3 runs to 14 residues. Trimming removed 0 bases from V and 5 bases from J, with 8 bases in between. From germline, CDR1 is MGHRA and CDR2 YSYEKL. CDR3 DNA sequence: TGCGCCAGCAGCCAAGATGTAGCGAACAATGAGCAGTTCTTC. Amino acids: CASSQDVANNEQFF.

The gene calls are TRBV7-2 and TRBJ2-2; possibly TRBD1 for D (5 bases). The CDR3 runs to 16 residues. Per the germline V gene, CDR1 is SGHTA and CDR2 is FQGNSA. The V end lost 5 bases, the J end lost 0 bases, and 13 bases lay between the germline ends. The CDR3 is CASSAQWGTNTGELFF. Here the CDR3 DNA reads TGTGCCAGCAGCGCTCAATGGGGCACGAACACCGGGGAGCTGTTTTTT.

This clone was counted many times. CDR3 in DNA: TGCAGCGTTGGGGGACTGAATGAGCAGTTCTTC. Protein sequence: CSVGGLNEQFF. The rearrangement joins TRBV29-1 to TRBJ2-1; tentative D call: TRBD2 (6 bases). CDR3 length: 11 residues. V lost 4 bases to trimming and J lost 7 bases, with 8 bases between them. Germline V lookup: CDR1 SQVTM, CDR2 ANQGSEA.

The genes are TRBV7-2 and TRBJ2-2, with D possibly TRBD1 on 6 matching bases. The CDR3 covers 14 residues. Trimming removed 5 bases from V and 2 bases from J, with 9 bases in between. Germline values: CDR1 SGHTA, CDR2 FQGNSA. The CDR3 sequence is CASSRGHNTGELFF. Written as DNA, the CDR3 is TGTGCCAGCAGCAGGGGACATAACACCGGGGAGCTGTTTTTT.

The sample holds a few counts of this clone. This chain joins TRBV13 and TRBJ2-3, with a tentative D call TRBD1 (6 bases). Trimming removed 3 bases at V and 2 bases at J, with 15 bases between. The CDR3 is made up of 16 amino acids. Per the germline V gene, CDR1 is PRHDT and CDR2 is FYEKMQ (reference sequence). CDR3 in amino acids: CASSLARGQSTDTQYF. The CDR3 nucleotides are TGTGCCAGCAGCTTGGCCCGCGGACAGTCCACAGATACGCAGTATTTT. Filled out from reference TRBV13 and TRBJ2-3, the complete variable domain reads AAGVIQSPRHLIKEKRETATLKCYPIPRHDTVYWYQQGPGQDPQFLISFYEKMQSDKGSIPDRFSAQQFSDYHSELNMSSLELGDSALYFCASSLARGQSTDTQYFGPGTRLTVL.

The chain is built from TRBV30 and TRBJ1-4; D is perhaps TRBD1 (6 bases). V lost 3 bases, J lost 6 bases, and 11 bases lay in between. The CDR3 is 13 residues long. CDR1 is GTSNPN and CDR2 is SVGIG in the germline V gene (reference sequence). The CDR3 DNA is TGTGCCTGGAGAAGGGGGGCGTATGAAAAACTGTTTTTT. Protein: CAWRRGAYEKLFF.

A few counts support this clone. The J gene is TRBJ1-3, the V gene TRBV4-3; no reliable D call. Germline V lookup: CDR1 LGHNA, CDR2 YSLEER. The CDR3 is 14 residues long. The ends were cut back, 2 bases at V and 4 bases at J, with 9 bases in the middle. CDR3 nucleotide sequence: TGCGCCAGCAGCCAATGGTCGGACGGAAACACCATATATTTT. Translating it yields CASSQWSDGNTIYF.